This T cell receptor beta chain was sequenced in a study of chemoradiotherapy in HPV16-positive cancers (dated by TCRdb to between 2021 and 2024). Regarding the complete study: Candidate HPV-specific T-cell clones and common TCR motifs were defined through functional T-cell assays on cells from a couple of HPV16-positive patients. The study set out to ask whether T-cell immunity against the HPV oncoproteins E6 and E7 changes over the course of chemoradiotherapy and whether that immunity affects survival. TCR repertoires from roughly 93 patients with HPV-related cancers were then used to track the candidate HPV-specific TCRs and motifs.

Reading from cysteine to phenylalanine, the CDR3 counts 14 amino acids. CDR3 DNA is the only sequence kept; it has 42 bases, read in frame from the first base. According to the germline V gene, CDR1 reads SGHTA and CDR2 reads FQGNSA. V is shortened by 2 bases, J by 6 bases, and the region joining them spans 8 bases. Turning to this clone: The antigen this receptor binds is unknown. Qualities for individual bases were not recorded, and no much larger clone is one base off.

The protocol used for the library was the immunoSEQ multiplex PCR assay. The table comes from immuneACCESS by way of TCRdb, which keeps in-frame sequences with V and J called. Part of the clones is missing from these tables; in studies checked, under half for an unresolved V gene and the rest for unknown reasons. The sample records 20,000 to 30,000 clones, roughly 95% of which are singletons. Clones ranked in the top ten supply roughly 3% of the sample. Repertoires were sampled repeatedly over the course of chemoradiotherapy so that clonal expansion in the tumor microenvironment could be followed. Overall study results and their limits: The functional definition of HPV-specific T cells was derived from only a couple of HPV16-positive patients, and the survival association was reported for HPV16-positive patients. Expansion of candidate HPV-specific clones and E7-related TCR motifs was observed in the tumor microenvironment during treatment, whereas no such expansion was observed for non-HPV-specific T cells. In HPV16-positive patients, expansion of HPV-responsive T cells during chemoradiotherapy was found to be associated with improved recurrence-free survival.

The sample was collected from a patient who underwent chemoradiotherapy. The source of this sequence is a human donor with HPV-associated anogenital cancer. Here the chain combines TRBV7-2 and TRBJ1-6, with the identity of the D gene unclear. The CDR3 is CASSLSATNSPLHF. The DNA sequence reads TGTGCCAGCAGCTTATCGGCCACTAATTCACCCCTCCACTTT.